The 14 T cell receptor beta chains given below trace back to one sample, sequenced in a study of CD4 T cells in relation to SARS-CoV-2 and coronaviruses. Unexposed donor CD4+ T cells date from 2011-2018, before the COVID-19 pandemic. Method: immunoSEQ multiplex PCR; TCRdb's copy keeps in-frame clones and lacks some. The top ten hold more than 1.1% of the sample, which has about 59,000 clones, 75% to 90% seen once. The sequenced sample consisted of memory CD4+ T cells from PBMCs. All receptors derive from a human donor in good health.

This clone has a handful of counts. The chain couples TRBV6-5 to TRBJ2-1; D call uncertain. The V gene lost 6 bases and the J gene lost 9 bases, with 12 bases spanning the gap. CDR3 length: 12 residues. Germline CDR1 reads MNHEY; CDR2 reads SVGAGI. In nucleotides, the CDR3 is TGTGCCAGCAGGGACCCTAGACGTGAGCAGTTCTTC. Its translation: CASRDPRREQFF.

Only one count was recorded for this clone. J is TRBJ2-7 and V is TRBV4-2, with TRBD1 matching over 8 bases. Germline CDR1 LGHNA, CDR2 YNFKEQ. The junction had 6 bases not matched to a gene; V was cut back by 0 bases and J by 2 bases. The CDR3 is made up of 16 amino acids. This chain's CDR3 is CASSQEGRQGPYEQYF. In DNA form, the CDR3 reads TGTGCCAGCAGCCAAGAGGGGCGACAGGGGCCCTACGAGCAGTACTTC.

This clone was observed a few times. The chain uses TRBV6-5 and TRBJ2-7; D is ambiguous. Germline V gene data show CDR1 as MNHEY and CDR2 as SVGAGI. V was trimmed by 6 bases and J by 3 bases, leaving 6 bases between them. The CDR3 is 11 amino acids. This CDR3 is CASRLNYEQYF. CDR3 bases: TGTGCCAGCAGGCTCAACTACGAGCAGTACTTC.

This clone turned up a few times. CDR3 protein: CASSLGRGHRSDTQYF. The CDR3 DNA is TGTGCCAGCAGCTTAGGACGGGGGCACCGGTCTGATACGCAGTATTTT. The rearrangement joins TRBV11-2 to TRBJ2-3; D tentatively reads TRBD1 or TRBD2 (6 bases each). V was trimmed by 1 base and J by 6 bases, leaving 17 bases between them. Germline loops: CDR1 SGHAT, CDR2 FQNNGV. CDR3 length: 16 residues.

Judged by abundance, this clone is medium-sized. The chain joins TRBV19 to TRBJ1-1, with 10 positions matching TRBD1. Germline-derived CDR1 and CDR2 are LNHDA and SQIVND (reference sequence). J gave up 1 base and V 5 bases, and 4 bases lay outside the gene matches. The CDR3 extends over 15 amino acids. CDR3 amino acids: CASSPRDRGNTEAFF. The CDR3 DNA reads TGTGCCAGTAGTCCCAGGGACAGGGGGAACACTGAAGCTTTCTTT.

On this clone: This specimen includes other DNA sequences encoding the same CDR3. The chain combines TRBV7-3 with TRBJ1-1; perhaps TRBD1 as D (6 bases). The length of the CDR3 is 13 residues. The germline V and J ends were trimmed by 3 bases and 1 base, with 6 bases remaining between them. Germline V gene sequence: CDR1 SGHTA, CDR2 FQGTGA. The CDR3 protein is CASSLTGNTEAFF. The CDR3 DNA reads TGTGCCAGCAGCTTGACAGGGAACACTGAAGCTTTCTTT.

This clone has only a few counts. The rearrangement links TRBV29-1 to TRBJ2-1; 16 bases are shared with TRBD2. CDR1 and CDR2 (germline): SQVTM, ANQGSEA. The CDR3 length is 16 residues. As DNA, the CDR3 is TGCAGTGATTCGGGACTAGCGGGAGGGGTTCGGAATGAGCAGTTCTTC. Translating gives CSDSGLAGGVRNEQFF.

This clone was counted once. The V and J genes are TRBV28 and TRBJ2-7; D call uncertain. CDR1 MDHEN and CDR2 SYDVKM come from the germline V gene. Deletions cut 2 bases from V and 6 bases from J, with 14 bases between. The CDR3 has 14 amino acids. The CDR3 loop reads CASSLPGIPGEQYF. CDR3 coding DNA: TGTGCCAGCAGTTTACCTGGGATACCGGGCGAGCAGTACTTC.

J is TRBJ2-1 and V is TRBV10-1, with D possibly TRBD2 on 6 matching bases. This CDR3 is 17 amino acids long. Trimming left V 5 bases short and J 2 bases short, with 19 bases between. CDR1 and CDR2 from the germline V gene are WNHNN and SYGVQD (reference sequence). The CDR3, as DNA: TGCGCCAGCAGTATACTATCGACTAGATCTGCCTACAATGAGCAGTTCTTC. It encodes CASSILSTRSAYNEQFF.

The chain joins TRBV7-2 to TRBJ2-5; D tentatively fits TRBD1 or TRBD2 (5 bases each). The CDR3 runs 15 residues. V was trimmed by 4 bases and J by 7 bases, leaving 19 bases between them. From germline, CDR1 is SGHTA and CDR2 FQGNSA. CDR3 nucleotide sequence: TGTGCCAGCAGCTCCCCAGGGAGCACTAGGGGGACCCAGTACTTC. It translates to CASSSPGSTRGTQYF.

The chain uses TRBV5-1 and TRBJ2-7, with TRBD1 matching 7 bases. From germline, CDR1 is SGHRS and CDR2 YFSETQ. The CDR3 is 14 residues long. With V trimmed by 4 bases and J by 7 bases, 11 bases remained unmatched. The CDR3 protein is CASSTGAQGDEQYF. CDR3 bases: TGCGCCAGCAGCACGGGCGCCCAGGGGGATGAGCAGTACTTC. Looking up the rest from reference TRBV5-1 and TRBJ2-7 gives the full variable domain: KAGVTQTPRYLIKTRGQQVTLSCSPISGHRSVSWYQQTPGQGLQFLFEYFSETQRNKGNFPGRFSGRQFSNSRSEMNVSTLELGDSALYLCASSTGAQGDEQYFGPGTRLTVT.

The rearrangement joins TRBV6-5 to TRBJ2-2; possibly TRBD1 for D (6 bases). This CDR3 region has 16 residues. V lost 0 bases to trimming and J lost 13 bases, with 21 bases between them. The V gene's germline CDR1 is MNHEY and CDR2 SVGAGI. The CDR3 region is CASSYSGREGERGLFF. The CDR3 region has the DNA TGTGCCAGCAGTTACTCCGGGCGTGAGGGGGAAAGGGGGCTGTTTTTT.

This chain links TRBV18 with TRBJ1-1; D perhaps matches TRBD1 (5 bases). Germline CDR1 reads KGHSH; CDR2 reads LQKENI. The CDR3 covers 14 residues. With 6 bases removed from V and 1 base from J, the gap between germline ends came to 12 bases. DNA for the CDR3: TGTGCCAGCTCCCAACAGGAGACGAACACTGAAGCTTTCTTT. Protein product: CASSQQETNTEAFF. The full variable domain, completed using reference TRBV18 and TRBJ1-1, is NAGVMQNPRHLVRRRGQEARLRCSPMKGHSHVYWYRQLPEEGLKFMVYLQKENIIDESGMPKERFSAEFPKEGPSILRIQQVVRGDSAAYFCASSQQETNTEAFFGQGTRLTVV.

The CDR3 reads CASSQGQGNGYTF. In DNA form, the CDR3 reads TGTGCCAGCAGCCAAGGACAGGGGAATGGCTACACCTTC. The gene calls are TRBV3-1 (or the pseudogene TRBV3-2) and TRBJ1-2; 8 nucleotides match TRBD1. The CDR3 has 13 amino acids. CDR1 is LGHDT and CDR2 is YNNKEL in the germline V gene (reference sequence). V was clipped by 1 base and J by 6 bases; unmatched bases: 1.